This TCR beta chain was recorded in a study of Ad26.COV2.S vaccination and SARS-CoV-2 variants. Overall study context: Sample donor was a member of the COV1001 Ad26.COV2.S trial arm.

Concerning this clone: Its ends do not fully match the called genes, so a read error is possible.

The treatment is: 15 to 20 received Ad26.COV2.S at low or high dose, single or two shots; about 5 received placebo; per-sample allocation not given. The samples were gathered on day 63 after the first injection of vaccine or placebo. Sequencing was performed with immunoSEQ multiplex PCR; in TCRdb, only in-frame clones are kept and a portion is missing. The repertoire has about 480,000 clones, around nine tenths of them found once; the top ten carry roughly 13%. The CDR3 is 16 amino acids. The germline CDR1 and CDR2 sequences are LGHDT and YNNKEL (reference sequence). Sequencing was performed on peripheral blood, taken in a trial of Ad26.COV2.S vaccine versus placebo. The chain carries TRBV3-1 (or the pseudogene TRBV3-2) and TRBJ2-6; no reliable D call. This receptor was obtained from a person aged 18 to 59 who received the Ad26.COV2.S COVID-19 vaccine or a placebo. The CDR3 sequence is CASSQASASWANVLTF. CDR3 nucleotides: TGTGCCAGCAGCCAAGCGTCAGCCTCTTGGGCCAACGTCCTGACTTTC.